The clone carrying this TCR beta chain was recorded only once. What it recognizes is unknown. This sample stems from a study of tissue T cells after allogeneic stem cell transplantation. Study-level findings and limits: Across patients, clones rarely overlapped, yet motif clusters were shared tissue-specifically.

The CDR3 is 15 amino acids. Trimming left V 1 base short and J 4 bases short, with 13 bases between. The germline V gene has CDR1 LNHNV and CDR2 YYDKDF (reference sequence). TCRdb keeps only in-frame clones here, not all; method: immunoSEQ multiplex PCR. The sample contains some 5,000 clones, almost 70% of which appear only once. The specimen was duodenal tissue, collected at autopsy. The J gene is TRBJ1-1, the V gene TRBV15; possibly TRBD1 for D (5 bases). The receptor was isolated from a female patient aged 18 to 49 with steroid-refractory graft-versus-host disease after an allogeneic stem cell transplant. Some T cells may be graft donor cells. In DNA form, the CDR3 reads TGTGCCACCAGCAGAGCGGCAGGGTATATCACTGAAGCTTTCTTT. Residues: CATSRAAGYITEAFF.